The clone carrying this T cell receptor beta chain was seen many times. Its antigen remains unidentified. CDR3-region Arm-PCR and iRepertoire HTBI primers produced the TCR beta libraries. TCRdb fed the multiplex PCR reads into MiXCR, producing one record per CDR3 protein. The data hold about 440,000 distinct CDR3 sequences, with roughly 15% observed a single time. The data are from a study of regulatory T cells in long-lasting Graves disease. Findings of the study overall: TRBV28, TRBJ1-2 and TRBJ2-5 emerged as the favored segments in persistent disease.

Time point specified: newly diagnosed GD, antithyroid drugs for less than 3 months. With RNA extracted from PBMCs as input, the TCR library was made. Per germline, CDR1 MNHEY and CDR2 SMNVEV (reference sequence). This CDR3 is 12 amino acids long. V was pared by 8 bases and J by 10 bases, with 15 bases between. The same sample was also used in a study of T cells in Graves' hyperthyroidism and ophthalmopathy. That publication notes: Patients having uncontrolled infection, another autoimmune disease, pregnancy or lactation were not included. Separation of ophthalmopathy from stable hyperthyroidism was achieved by a 13 V-J model. Ophthalmopathy, which appeared later, was predicted by the model a median around 6.9 months before onset.

The sequence was collected from a woman in her twenties or thirties with Graves disease. Sequenced here: peripheral blood mononuclear cells (PBMCs), sampled at new diagnosis, from a patient treated with antithyroid drugs. The V and J genes are TRBV27 and TRBJ2-1, with no clear D. Here the CDR3 reads CASVETTGEQFF. The CDR3, as DNA: TGTGCCAGCGTAGAGACGACTGGCGAGCAGTTCTTC.